This T cell receptor beta chain was captured by sequencing in a study of glioma-infiltrating T cells after dendritic cell vaccination. Time point denoted: after dendritic cell vaccination, including at tumor progression/relapse. None of the glioblastoma patients had an isocitrate dehydrogenase mutation. Blood PBMC samples: pre-vaccination, two weeks post third vaccination, and at tumor progression. Measured with immunoSEQ multiplex PCR; TCRdb has only the in-frame clones, and not every one. The table shows over 90,000 clones, with 65% to 85% occurring only once. This clonotype was obtained from a human donor with glioblastoma. The sample in question was blood, obtained after dendritic cell vaccination.

In DNA form, the CDR3 reads TGTGCCACCAGCAGAGGAAACCAAAAGGGGCAGCCCCAGCATTTT. As protein: CATSRGNQKGQPQHF. The chain is built from TRBV15 and TRBJ1-5; D is possibly TRBD1 (5 bases). CDR1 is LNHNV, CDR2 YYDKDF, per germline (reference sequence). V was pared by 1 base and J by 7 bases, with 14 bases between. This CDR3 spans 15 amino acids.